The 19 T cell receptor beta chains presented below share a single source sample, sequenced in a study of CD8 T cells in Susac syndrome. Random hexamers were used to reverse transcribe the RNA input (about 0.45 to 1 ug). TCRdb independently ran MiXCR on the immunoSEQ multiplex PCR reads; one entry per CDR3 protein. The sample lists just over 300,000 distinct CDR3 sequences, about 92% occurring once. The sample taken for sequencing was CD4+ T cells from PBMCs. Every receptor here comes from a human donor with multiple sclerosis.

The chain employs TRBV30 and TRBJ1-2; D might be TRBD1 (5 bases). This CDR3 region has 14 residues. Per the germline V gene, CDR1 is GTSNPN and CDR2 is SVGIG (reference sequence). Trimming removed 4 bases from V and 1 base from J, with 13 bases in between. CDR3 nucleotides: TGTGCCTGGAAAGGGGACGGGCTTAACTATGGCTACACCTTC. Translation: CAWKGDGLNYGYTF.

The genes are TRBV28 and TRBJ1-2; weak D call: TRBD1 (6 bases). In germline, CDR1 is MDHEN, CDR2 SYDVKM. V lost 10 bases and J lost 2, with 11 bases in between. This CDR3 contains 12 residues. Here the CDR3 DNA reads TGTGCCACCCAAGGGGGGAACTATGGCTACACCTTC. Translation gives CATQGGNYGYTF.

V is TRBV19 and J is TRBJ1-2; no clear D. Trimming took 5 bases from V and 3 from J, leaving 10 bases between them. The germline V gene encodes CDR1 LNHDA and CDR2 SQIVND (reference sequence). The CDR3 loop spans 13 amino acids. The CDR3 is CASSEAWDYGYTF. DNA for the CDR3: TGTGCCAGTAGTGAGGCCTGGGACTATGGCTACACCTTC.

The chain combines TRBV12-3 or TRBV12-4 with TRBJ1-1; maybe TRBD1 (6 bases). V was shortened by 2 bases and J by 7 bases, with 23 bases between the two germline ends. The CDR3 is made up of 17 amino acids. The CDR3 spells CASSLSLGRGHHGEAFF. The CDR3 bases are TGTGCCAGCAGTTTAAGCCTGGGACGGGGGCATCACGGTGAAGCTTTCTTT.

The chain is built from TRBV20-1 and TRBJ2-3, with 8 bases identical to TRBD2. The trim removed 1 base at V and 2 bases at J, leaving 5 bases unmatched. Germline-derived CDR1 and CDR2 are DFQATT and SNEGSKA (reference sequence). The CDR3 spans 15 residues. The CDR3 sequence: CSARGSGGPTDTQYF. The CDR3 nucleotides read TGCAGTGCTAGAGGGAGCGGGGGCCCCACAGATACGCAGTATTTT.

The chain is built from TRBV5-4 and TRBJ2-1; 9 positions match TRBD2. The germline CDR1 and CDR2 sequences are SGHNT and YYREEE (reference sequence). The CDR3 sequence is 17 residues long. The V gene end was trimmed by 4 bases and the J gene end by 7 bases; junction bases not matched to a gene: 15. The DNA of the CDR3 is TGTGCCAGCAGCCCGGGCGGGGCTAGCGGGGCCCTTAATGAGCAGTTCTTC. It is translated as CASSPGGASGALNEQFF.

The rearrangement links TRBV15 to TRBJ2-1; perhaps TRBD2 as D (6 bases). Per germline, CDR1 LNHNV and CDR2 YYDKDF (reference sequence). The length of the CDR3 is 17 residues. V was cut by 1 base and J by 4 bases, with 17 bases left in between. DNA of the CDR3: TGTGCCACCAGCAGAGGTGGGATCTCTGGGGGGTACAATGAGCAGTTCTTC. Its translation is CATSRGGISGGYNEQFF.

This clonotype was detected once. The V gene is TRBV19, the J gene TRBJ1-1, with 7 bases that match TRBD1. Germline trimming cut 8 bases from V and 1 base from J; bases unmatched to any gene: 13. The CDR3 runs to 16 residues. Germline CDR1 is LNHDA and CDR2 is SQIVND (reference sequence). CDR3 loop: CASRRARGNPNTEAFF. CDR3 DNA sequence: TGTGCCAGTCGAAGGGCCAGGGGGAACCCGAACACTGAAGCTTTCTTT.

The rearrangement joins TRBV6-1 to TRBJ2-7; D remains unclear. CDR1 MNHNS and CDR2 SASEGT come from the germline V gene. The CDR3 loop spans 17 amino acids. V gave up 6 bases and J gave up 2 bases, with 23 bases separating them. Written as DNA, the CDR3 is TGTGCCAGCAGCCAGCAAAGTCCTGGGCCCTTTACCTACGAGCAGTACTTC. It codes for CASSQQSPGPFTYEQYF.

This chain connects TRBV4-1 to TRBJ2-4; unclear D gene. The germline V and J ends were trimmed by 1 base and 0 bases, with 13 bases remaining between them. Germline V gene data show CDR1 as MGHRA and CDR2 as YSYEKL. The CDR3 spans 17 residues. DNA of the CDR3: TGCGCCAGCAGCCAAGGAATGGCCTCGTCAGCCAAAAACATTCAGTACTTC. This codes for CASSQGMASSAKNIQYF.

The V call is TRBV20-1, the J call TRBJ2-7; 10 bases are shared with TRBD1. The germline gives CDR1 DFQATT, CDR2 SNEGSKA (reference sequence). The CDR3 runs 15 residues. V shed 3 bases, J shed 5 bases, and the junction held 10 bases outside the gene matches. The CDR3 DNA reads as TGCAGTGCTAGGCTGGGACAGGGGAGGTTCAACGAGCAGTACTTC. Protein: CSARLGQGRFNEQYF.

The chain employs TRBV7-9 and TRBJ2-3; D may be TRBD1 (6 bases). The CDR3 extends over 16 amino acids. V was shortened by 3 bases and J by 3 bases, with 16 bases between the two germline ends. Germline V CDR1 and CDR2: SEHNR, FQNEAQ (reference sequence). CDR3 residues: CASSFTRQVVTDTQYF. In nucleotides, the CDR3 is TGTGCCAGCAGCTTCACGCGACAGGTAGTAACAGATACGCAGTATTTT.

The chain is built from TRBV20-1 and TRBJ2-2; weak D call: TRBD1 (6 bases). In germline, CDR1 is DFQATT, CDR2 SNEGSKA (reference sequence). Trimming took 1 base from V and 6 from J, leaving 12 bases between them. The length of the CDR3 is 14 residues. The CDR3, as DNA: TGCAGTGCTAGAGTGCCAGGGGCCCCCGGGGAGCTGTTTTTT. Its translation: CSARVPGAPGELFF.

The sample holds one count of this clonotype. The V and J genes are TRBV20-1 and TRBJ2-1; 8 positions match TRBD1. CDR3 length: 16 residues. J gave up 5 bases and V 0 bases, and 9 bases lay outside the gene matches. Germline CDR1 and CDR2: DFQATT and SNEGSKA (reference sequence). The CDR3 spells CSARDLPGGYNNEQFF. Here the CDR3 DNA reads TGCAGTGCTAGAGATCTGCCAGGGGGCTATAACAATGAGCAGTTCTTC.

The rearrangement links TRBV30 to TRBJ1-1, with D perhaps matching TRBD1 (6 bases). The CDR3 is made up of 15 amino acids. CDR1 is GTSNPN and CDR2 is SVGIG in the germline V gene (reference sequence). Trimming shortened V by 5 bases and J by 5 bases, and 21 bases separated the two germline ends. The DNA for the CDR3 is TGTGCCTGGGACCTCCTTCAGGGGAAAGGGACTGAAGCTTTCTTT. Residues: CAWDLLQGKGTEAFF.

This chain uses TRBV7-4 with TRBJ2-1; 10 nucleotides line up with TRBD2. Unmatched junction bases numbered 9, after V lost 4 bases and J lost 9 bases. The CDR3 loop spans 15 amino acids. Per germline, CDR1 SGHVT and CDR2 SQSDAQ. In nucleotides, the CDR3 is TGTGCCAGCAGCTGGTCTAGCGGGAGTGAGTGTGAGCAGTTCTTC. The encoded protein is CASSWSSGSECEQFF.

The CDR3, as DNA: TGTGCCATCAGTGAGTTGGGGAGCACAGATACGCAGTATTTT. Encoded protein: CAISELGSTDTQYF. The V gene is TRBV10-3, the J gene TRBJ2-3; D remains ambiguous. This CDR3 contains 14 residues. CDR1 and CDR2 (germline): ENHRY, SYGVKD. Trimming removed 1 base from V and 0 bases from J, with 5 bases in between.

The chain carries TRBV18 and TRBJ2-1; 9 nucleotides match TRBD2. V was clipped by 1 base and J by 1 base; unmatched bases: 5. CDR3 length equals 17 residues. CDR1 and CDR2 (germline): KGHSH, LQKENI. As DNA, the CDR3 is TGTGCCAGCTCACCACGTCCTGCGGGAGGGTCCTACAATGAGCAGTTCTTC. Translated: CASSPRPAGGSYNEQFF.

The chain has TRBV29-1 and TRBJ2-7; either TRBD1 or TRBD2 may fit D (5 bases each). The CDR3 is 13 amino acids. CDR1 and CDR2 (germline): SQVTM, ANQGSEA. V lost 6 bases and J 3 bases, leaving 15 bases between the germline ends. Written as DNA, the CDR3 is TGCAGCGTCTTAGGGGACGGGATCTACGAGCAGTACTTC. Translation: CSVLGDGIYEQYF.